This passage covers 8 T cell receptor beta chains from one sample sequenced in a study of blood T cell repertoires in COVID-19. The assay was immunoSEQ multiplex PCR, and TCRdb's table has in-frame clones only and misses some. The table shows some 130,000 clones, with approximately 81% occurring only once. Sequenced material: peripheral blood. These TCRs come from a woman aged 80 or over with acute or convalescent COVID-19.

This clone was observed at least ten times. The chain has TRBV4-2 and TRBJ2-3; 8 positions match TRBD2. This CDR3 contains 18 residues. The J segment lost 0 bases and the V segment lost 1 base, leaving 9 bases of the junction unmatched. Germline V gene lookup returns CDR1 LGHNA and CDR2 YNFKEQ. As DNA, the CDR3 is TGTGCCAGCAGCCAAGCCCCCGGGATAGCGGGAAGCACAGATACGCAGTATTTT. This sequence encodes CASSQAPGIAGSTDTQYF.

V usage is TRBV7-2 and J usage is TRBJ1-2; D is possibly TRBD1 (6 bases). This CDR3 has 15 amino acids. V lost 5 bases to trimming and J lost 0 bases, with 13 bases between them. Germline CDR1 is SGHTA and CDR2 is FQGNSA. The CDR3 coding sequence is TGTGCCAGCAGCGTCGACAGGCATCCTAACTATGGCTACACCTTC. Translation: CASSVDRHPNYGYTF.

This chain uses TRBV4-2 with TRBJ2-2; 12 nucleotides line up with TRBD2. This CDR3 spans 16 amino acids. Germline loops: CDR1 LGHNA, CDR2 YNFKEQ. With V trimmed by 7 bases and J by 4 bases, 7 bases remained unmatched. The CDR3, as DNA: TGTGCCAGCACTAAGCTAGCGGGAGGGATCACCGGGGAGCTGTTTTTT. This sequence encodes CASTKLAGGITGELFF.

CDR3: CASSPIRDRENTIYF. Here the CDR3 DNA reads TGTGCCAGCAGCCCAATCCGGGACAGGGAAAACACCATATATTTT. V is TRBV11-2 and J is TRBJ1-3, with 9 nucleotides matching TRBD1. Trimming took 5 bases from V and 6 from J; bases not matched to a gene: 8. Germline assignment: CDR1 SGHAT and CDR2 FQNNGV. The CDR3 is 15 amino acids. The full variable domain, with the rest looked up from reference TRBV11-2 and TRBJ1-3, is EAGVAQSPRYKIIEKRQSVAFWCNPISGHATLYWYQQILGQGPKLLIQFQNNGVVDDSQLPKDRFSAERLKGVDSTLKIQPAKLEDSAVYLCASSPIRDRENTIYFGEGSWLTVV.

CDR3 in amino acids: CASSLDPGVGDTQYF. The CDR3 DNA sequence: TGTGCCAGCAGCTTAGACCCGGGGGTCGGAGATACGCAGTATTTT. The chain recombines TRBV7-9 with TRBJ2-3; tentatively, D is TRBD2 (6 bases). CDR1 is SEHNR, CDR2 FQNEAQ, per germline (reference sequence). Trimming cost V 1 base and J 5 bases, with 13 bases left between them. This CDR3 has 15 residues.

In this sample, this clone turned up a few times. This chain joins TRBV20-1 and TRBJ1-1; D is unresolved. The CDR3 has 14 amino acids. The germline CDR1 and CDR2 sequences are DFQATT and SNEGSKA (reference sequence). Between the trimmed V and J ends, which lost 3 bases and 3 bases, there was a span of 14 bases. This CDR3 reads CSASGRVLDTEAFF. DNA of the CDR3: TGCAGTGCTAGTGGGAGGGTTTTGGACACTGAAGCTTTCTTT.

V and J are TRBV28 and TRBJ1-5; 11 nucleotides line up with TRBD1. CDR3 length: 15 residues. J lost 5 bases, V lost 6 bases, and 6 bases had no gene match. Germline CDR1 MDHEN, CDR2 SYDVKM. CDR3 protein: CASSPPDRGHQPQHF. In DNA form, the CDR3 reads TGTGCCAGCAGCCCTCCGGACAGGGGGCATCAGCCCCAGCATTTT.

This chain links TRBV4-3 with TRBJ1-1; no firm D call. The germline V and J ends were trimmed by 0 bases and 9 bases, with 11 bases remaining between them. The CDR3 is made up of 13 amino acids. Germline assignment: CDR1 LGHNA and CDR2 YSLEER. CDR3 loop: CASSQDLRAKAFF. The CDR3 region has the DNA TGCGCCAGCAGCCAAGATCTGCGGGCAAAAGCTTTCTTT.